The clone carrying this T cell receptor (beta chain) occurred a few times. No antigen is known for it. One entry per CDR3 protein results from TCRdb running MiXCR on the reads. The sample has some 700,000 distinct CDR3 sequences, 30% to 40% seen once. The data were obtained in a study of T cell repertoires in cytomegalovirus infection. Overall study: Signatures in public TCR beta sequences pointed to both CMV infection and matching HLA type. Study-level findings and limits: Cumulative public TCR beta family frequency identified carriers of CMV plus the relevant HLA.

Germline CDR1 is ENHRY and CDR2 is SYGVKD. The V and J ends lost 0 bases and 4 bases respectively, with 11 bases between them. This CDR3 has 15 amino acids. The sequences come from cultured PBMCs, collected from culture after CMV antigen stimulation. The chain employs TRBV10-3 and TRBJ2-3; unclear D gene. The source is a human donor in good health (CMV status not recorded). Some clones in this sample may be carry-over from other donors' samples. CDR3 amino acids: CAISESRVAPDTQYF. CDR3 DNA: TGTGCCATCAGTGAGTCGAGAGTTGCCCCAGATACGCAGTATTTT.